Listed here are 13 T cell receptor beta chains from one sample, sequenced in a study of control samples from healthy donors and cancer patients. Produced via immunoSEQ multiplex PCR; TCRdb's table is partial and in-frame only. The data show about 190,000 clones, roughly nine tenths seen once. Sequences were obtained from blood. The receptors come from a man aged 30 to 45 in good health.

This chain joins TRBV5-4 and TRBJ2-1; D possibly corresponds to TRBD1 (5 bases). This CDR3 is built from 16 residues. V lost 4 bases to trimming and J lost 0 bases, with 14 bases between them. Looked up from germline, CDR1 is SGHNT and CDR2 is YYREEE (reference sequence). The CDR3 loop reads CASSPGRGRSYNEQFF. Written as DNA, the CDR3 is TGTGCCAGCAGCCCAGGAAGGGGCCGCTCCTACAATGAGCAGTTCTTC. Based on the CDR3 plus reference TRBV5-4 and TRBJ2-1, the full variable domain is ETGVTQSPTHLIKTRGQQVTLRCSSQSGHNTVSWYQQALGQGPQFIFQYYREEENGRGNFPPRFSGLQFPNYSSELNVNALELDDSALYLCASSPGRGRSYNEQFFGPGTRLTVL.

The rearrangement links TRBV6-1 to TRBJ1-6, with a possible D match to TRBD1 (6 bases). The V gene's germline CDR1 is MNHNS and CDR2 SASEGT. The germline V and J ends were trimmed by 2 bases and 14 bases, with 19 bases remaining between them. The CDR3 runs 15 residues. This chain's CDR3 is CASSEPGHGTSTLHF. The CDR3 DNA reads TGTGCCAGCAGTGAACCGGGACACGGAACGAGCACCCTCCACTTT.

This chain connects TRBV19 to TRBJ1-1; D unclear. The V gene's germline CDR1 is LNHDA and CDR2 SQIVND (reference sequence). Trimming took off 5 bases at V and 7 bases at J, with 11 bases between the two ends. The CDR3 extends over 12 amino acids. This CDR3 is CASSPLRDEAFF. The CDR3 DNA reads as TGTGCCAGTAGTCCCCTTCGTGATGAAGCTTTCTTT. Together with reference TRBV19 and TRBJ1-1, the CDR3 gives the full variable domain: DGGITQSPKYLFRKEGQNVTLSCEQNLNHDAMYWYRQDPGQGLRLIYYSQIVNDFQKGDIAEGYSVSREKKESFPLTVTSAQKNPTAFYLCASSPLRDEAFFGQGTRLTVV.

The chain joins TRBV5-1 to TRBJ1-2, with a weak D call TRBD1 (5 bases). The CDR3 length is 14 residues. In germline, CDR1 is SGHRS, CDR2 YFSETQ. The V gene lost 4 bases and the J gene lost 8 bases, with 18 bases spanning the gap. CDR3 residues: CASSPREGCVGYTF. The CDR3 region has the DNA TGCGCCAGCAGCCCGAGGGAGGGGTGTGTAGGCTACACCTTC.

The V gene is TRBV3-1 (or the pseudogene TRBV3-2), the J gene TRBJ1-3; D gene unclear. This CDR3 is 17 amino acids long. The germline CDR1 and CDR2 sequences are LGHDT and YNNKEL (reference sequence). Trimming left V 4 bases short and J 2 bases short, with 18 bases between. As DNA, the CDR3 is TGTGCCAGCAGCCCGCAACTGACACAACCAGCTGGAAACACCATATATTTT. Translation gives CASSPQLTQPAGNTIYF.

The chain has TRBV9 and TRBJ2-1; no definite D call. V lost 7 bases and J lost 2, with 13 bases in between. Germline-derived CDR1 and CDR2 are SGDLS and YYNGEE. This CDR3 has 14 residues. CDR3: CASPEIRTYNEQFF. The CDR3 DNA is TGTGCCAGCCCTGAAATACGGACCTACAATGAGCAGTTCTTC.

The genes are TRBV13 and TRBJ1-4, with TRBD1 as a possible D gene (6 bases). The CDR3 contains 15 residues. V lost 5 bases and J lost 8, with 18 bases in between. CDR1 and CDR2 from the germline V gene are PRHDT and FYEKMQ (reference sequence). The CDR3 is CASSAKQGTPEKLFF. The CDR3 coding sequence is TGTGCCAGCAGCGCGAAACAGGGTACCCCCGAAAAACTGTTTTTT.

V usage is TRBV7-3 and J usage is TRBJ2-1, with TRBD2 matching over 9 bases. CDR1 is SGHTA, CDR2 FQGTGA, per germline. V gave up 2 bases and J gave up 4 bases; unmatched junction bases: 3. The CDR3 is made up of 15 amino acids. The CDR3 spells CASSLSSGEYNEQFF. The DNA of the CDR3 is TGTGCCAGCAGCTTATCTAGCGGGGAGTACAATGAGCAGTTCTTC.

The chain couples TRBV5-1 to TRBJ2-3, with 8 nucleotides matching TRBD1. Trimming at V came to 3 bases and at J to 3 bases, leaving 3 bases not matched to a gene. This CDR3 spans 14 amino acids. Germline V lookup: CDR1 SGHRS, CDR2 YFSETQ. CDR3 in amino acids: CASSSGQGTDTQYF. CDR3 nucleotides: TGCGCCAGCAGCTCTGGACAGGGAACAGATACGCAGTATTTT.

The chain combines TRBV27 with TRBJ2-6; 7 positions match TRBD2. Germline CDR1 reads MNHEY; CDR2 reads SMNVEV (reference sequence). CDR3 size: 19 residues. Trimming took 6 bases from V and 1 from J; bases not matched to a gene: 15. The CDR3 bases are TGTGCCAGCAGGCCTTTCTGGGAGGGCGTATTATCTGGGGCCAACGTCCTGACTTTC. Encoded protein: CASRPFWEGVLSGANVLTF.

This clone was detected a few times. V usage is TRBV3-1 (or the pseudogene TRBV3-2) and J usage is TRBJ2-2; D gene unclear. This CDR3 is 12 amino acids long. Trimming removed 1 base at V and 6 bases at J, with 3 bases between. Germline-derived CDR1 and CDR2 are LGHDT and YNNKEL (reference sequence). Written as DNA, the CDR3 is TGTGCCAGCAGCCAAGTCTCCGGGGAGCTGTTTTTT. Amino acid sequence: CASSQVSGELFF.

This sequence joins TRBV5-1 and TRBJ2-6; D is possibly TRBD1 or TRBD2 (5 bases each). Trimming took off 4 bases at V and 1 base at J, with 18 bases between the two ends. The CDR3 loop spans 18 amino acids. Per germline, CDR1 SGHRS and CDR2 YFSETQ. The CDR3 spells CASSPLTGRKSGANVLTF. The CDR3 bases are TGCGCCAGCAGCCCGCTTACGGGGCGGAAATCTGGGGCCAACGTCCTGACTTTC.

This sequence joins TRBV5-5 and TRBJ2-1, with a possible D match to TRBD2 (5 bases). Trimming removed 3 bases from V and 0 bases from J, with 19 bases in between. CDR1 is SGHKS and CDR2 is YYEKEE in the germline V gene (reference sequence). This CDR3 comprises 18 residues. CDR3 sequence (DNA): TGTGCCAGCAGCTACTATGGAGCAGGACTTATCTCCTACAATGAGCAGTTCTTC. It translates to CASSYYGAGLISYNEQFF.